This is a list of T cell receptor beta chains from one sample in a study of shared clonotypes between healthy human individuals. Sequencing used immunoSEQ multiplex PCR; TCRdb keeps in-frame clones, though not all of them. Of about 2 million clones in the sample, 85% to 95% were seen once. The sequenced material came from naive CD8+ T cells sorted from blood. Receptor source: a man aged 18 to 30 in good health. Each CDR3 is given with its conserved first and last residue. The order of the fields is clone size, J gene, V gene, D gene, CDR3 protein, CDR3 DNA. D genes are given only for firm matches. Clone size, where shown, is once, few, many, or a class for clones that have expanded.

-	TRBJ1-3	TRBV4-1	TRBD1	CASSYWDSGDTIYF	TGCGCCAGCAGCTATTGGGACAGTGGAGACACCATATATTTT
-	TRBJ2-7	TRBV27	TRBD1	CASSRTGLYSEQYF	TGTGCCAGCAGTAGGACAGGGCTTTATAGCGAGCAGTACTTC
-	TRBJ2-1	TRBV6-5	-	CASSYTQYVGEQFF	TGTGCCAGCAGTTACACCCAATACGTGGGTGAGCAGTTCTTC
-	TRBJ1-5	TRBV28	TRBD1	CASSLQGAGGQPQHF	TGTGCCAGCAGTTTACAGGGGGCGGGGGGTCAGCCCCAGCATTTT
-	TRBJ2-7	TRBV19	TRBD1	CASSSRDRLYEQYF	TGTGCCAGTAGTAGCCGGGACAGGCTTTACGAGCAGTACTTC
-	TRBJ2-7	TRBV7-9	TRBD2	CASSHYTSGEQYF	TGTGCCAGCAGCCACTACACTAGCGGCGAGCAGTACTTC
-	TRBJ2-5	TRBV5-6	-	CASSTGFQETQYF	TGTGCCAGCAGCACGGGATTCCAAGAGACCCAGTACTTC
-	TRBJ2-3	TRBV6-4	TRBD2	CASSDSSIAGGPNGTDTQYF	TGTGCCAGCAGTGACTCATCAATAGCGGGGGGGCCCAACGGCACAGATACGCAGTATTTT
-	TRBJ2-2	TRBV28	TRBD2	CASRSAGEPNTGELFF	TGTGCCAGCAGAAGTGCGGGGGAACCGAACACCGGGGAGCTGTTTTTT
-	TRBJ2-7	TRBV4-1	-	CASSQLVSSYEQYF	TGCGCCAGCAGCCAACTCGTAAGCTCCTACGAGCAGTACTTC
-	TRBJ2-7	TRBV5-5	-	CASSLGDAYEQYF	TGTGCCAGCAGCTTGGGGGACGCCTACGAGCAGTACTTC
-	TRBJ1-1	TRBV7-9	-	CASSLVGTPNTEAFF	TGTGCCAGCAGCTTAGTAGGGACACCGAACACTGAAGCTTTCTTT
-	TRBJ1-2	TRBV7-2	-	CASSLRGNYGYTF	TGTGCCAGCAGCTTACGGGGTAACTATGGCTACACCTTC
-	TRBJ2-7	TRBV4-1	-	CASSQESDRYYEQYF	TGCGCCAGCAGCCAAGAGTCGGACAGATACTACGAGCAGTACTTC
-	TRBJ2-7	TRBV5-4	-	CASSLGGFYEQYF	TGTGCCAGCAGCTTGGGAGGATTCTACGAGCAGTACTTC
-	TRBJ1-1	TRBV6-5	TRBD1	CASRIGQGPEAFF	TGTGCCAGCAGAATTGGACAGGGTCCTGAAGCTTTCTTT
-	TRBJ2-3	TRBV7-9	-	CASSLVASGTDTQYF	TGTGCCAGCAGCTTAGTGGCTAGCGGCACAGATACGCAGTATTTT
-	TRBJ1-6	TRBV5-6	-	CASSFEGFWNSPLHF	TGTGCCAGCAGCTTCGAGGGCTTTTGGAATTCACCCCTCCACTTT
-	TRBJ1-6	TRBV6-1	-	CASSDMVSTNSPLHF	TGTGCCAGCAGTGACATGGTATCGACTAATTCACCCCTCCACTTT
-	TRBJ1-5	TRBV9	-	CASGPGESQPQHF	TGTGCCAGCGGACCAGGGGAGAGTCAGCCCCAGCATTTT
-	TRBJ2-1	TRBV7-9	TRBD2	CASSSPGTSGTKGQFF	TGTGCCAGCAGCTCCCCCGGGACTAGCGGGACTAAGGGGCAGTTCTTC
-	TRBJ1-4	TRBV6-5	-	CASRELGLDEKLFF	TGTGCCAGCAGGGAGTTGGGGCTTGATGAAAAACTGTTTTTT
-	TRBJ1-1	TRBV6-6	-	CASSYSRMNTEAFF	TGTGCCAGCAGTTATAGTCGGATGAACACTGAAGCTTTCTTT
-	TRBJ1-1	TRBV6-1	-	CASSESRFIGNTEAFF	TGTGCCAGCAGTGAATCTAGGTTCATTGGGAACACTGAAGCTTTCTTT
-	TRBJ1-1	TRBV6-1	TRBD1	CASTDRGANTEAFF	TGTGCCAGCACTGACAGGGGCGCGAACACTGAAGCTTTCTTT
few	TRBJ1-5	TRBV6-1	-	CASSKVVGSNQPQHF	TGTGCCAGCAGCAAAGTGGTCGGCAGCAATCAGCCCCAGCATTTT
once	TRBJ2-7	TRBV5-1	-	CASSPLSYSYEQYF	TGCGCCAGCAGCCCACTGTCTTACTCCTACGAGCAGTACTTC
-	TRBJ1-1	TRBV10-3	-	CAIRVGVGTEAFF	TGTGCCATCCGGGTGGGGGTAGGGACTGAAGCTTTCTTT
once	TRBJ1-1	TRBV11-2	-	CASSLDRPGSSNTEAFF	TGTGCCAGCAGCTTAGATCGTCCGGGCTCCTCGAACACTGAAGCTTTCTTT
-	TRBJ2-1	TRBV9	-	CASSAQGNSYNEQFF	TGTGCCAGCAGCGCCCAGGGCAACTCCTACAATGAGCAGTTCTTC
-	TRBJ2-7	TRBV4-1	-	CASSPSRQAYEQYF	TGCGCCAGCAGCCCCAGCAGACAGGCCTACGAGCAGTACTTC
-	TRBJ1-4	TRBV27	-	CASSTTTATNEKLFF	TGTGCCAGCAGTACAACGACAGCAACTAATGAAAAACTGTTTTTT